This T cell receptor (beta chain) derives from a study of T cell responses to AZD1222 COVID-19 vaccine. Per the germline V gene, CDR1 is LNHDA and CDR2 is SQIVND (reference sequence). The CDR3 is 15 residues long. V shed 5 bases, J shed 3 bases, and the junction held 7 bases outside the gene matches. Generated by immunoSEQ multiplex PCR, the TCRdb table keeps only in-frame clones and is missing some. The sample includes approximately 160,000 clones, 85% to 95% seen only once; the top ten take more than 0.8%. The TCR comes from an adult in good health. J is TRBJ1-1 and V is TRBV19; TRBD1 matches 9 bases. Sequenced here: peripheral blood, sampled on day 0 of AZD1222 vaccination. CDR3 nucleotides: TGTGCCAGTAGTTGGGTGGGACAGGGAGACACTGAAGCTTTCTTT. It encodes CASSWVGQGDTEAFF.